The clone carrying this TCR beta chain was detected only a few times. Its matching antigen is unknown. This CDR3 has 16 residues. Germline V lookup: CDR1 SGHNT, CDR2 YENEEA. The junction had 4 bases not matched to a gene; V was cut back by 5 bases and J by 2 bases. These data originate in a study of cytomegalovirus exposure and HLA in healthy donors. Overall study context: Earlier results showed approximately 110 million unique TCR beta sequences derived from 150 million to 200 million T cells.

Regarding the study as a whole: Most TCR sequences were uncommon, yet certain public TCRs appeared in many donors. As a later analysis showed, a missense DCLRE1C variant was linked to trimming of TCR beta V- and J-genes. The authors judged a highly shared variant cluster likely a sequencing artifact.

Primers included in the PCR were 60 Vbeta and 13 Jbeta primers. Method: immunoSEQ multiplex PCR; TCRdb's copy keeps in-frame clones and lacks some. This sample carries 130,000 or so clones, more than 60% of them seen once, and the ten largest clones take 2.1%. The sequence was collected from a woman aged 40 to 49 in good health and CMV-seropositive. Sequencing was performed on PBMCs. This chain uses TRBV11-3 with TRBJ2-2; TRBD2 agrees at 11 bases. The CDR3 DNA reads TGTGCCAGCAGCCCTAGCGGGAGGCCCAACACCGGGGAGCTGTTTTTT. This encodes CASSPSGRPNTGELFF.